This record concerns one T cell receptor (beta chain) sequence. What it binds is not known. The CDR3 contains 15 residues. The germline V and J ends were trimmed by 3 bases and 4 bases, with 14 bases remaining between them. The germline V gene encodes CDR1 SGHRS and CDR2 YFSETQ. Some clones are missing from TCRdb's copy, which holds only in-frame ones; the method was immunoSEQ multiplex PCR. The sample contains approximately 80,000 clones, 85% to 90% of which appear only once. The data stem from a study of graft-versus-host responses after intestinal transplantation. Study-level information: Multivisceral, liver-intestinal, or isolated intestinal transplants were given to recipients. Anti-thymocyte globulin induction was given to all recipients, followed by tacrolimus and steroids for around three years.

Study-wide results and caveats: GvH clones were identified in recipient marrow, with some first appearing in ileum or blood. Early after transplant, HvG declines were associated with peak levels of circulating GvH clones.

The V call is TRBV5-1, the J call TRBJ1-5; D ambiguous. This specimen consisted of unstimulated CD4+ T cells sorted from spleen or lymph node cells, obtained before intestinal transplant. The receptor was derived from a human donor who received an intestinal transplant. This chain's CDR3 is CASSSDYDGNQPQHF. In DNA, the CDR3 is TGCGCCAGCAGCTCGGACTATGACGGAAATCAGCCCCAGCATTTT.